Listed here are 8 T cell receptor beta chains from one sample, sequenced in a study of OX40 agonist ivuxolimab in advanced cancers. The table came from immunoSEQ multiplex PCR; TCRdb's copy has only in-frame clones and leaves some out. Found here are over 30,000 clones, under 85% of them singletons; the top ten hold about a fifth. This specimen was CD4+ or CD8+ T cells sorted from blood, taken in a trial of the OX40 agonist ivuxolimab. The origin of the receptors is an adult with an advanced solid tumor such as melanoma, head and neck, liver or kidney cancer.

V gene TRBV6-1 combines with J gene TRBJ2-2; 8 bases align to TRBD2. Trimming cost V 2 bases and J 5 bases; bases outside gene matches: 1. Germline-derived CDR1 and CDR2 are MNHNS and SASEGT. The CDR3 consists of 14 residues. The CDR3 nucleotides are TGTGCCAGCAGTGAACCGGGAGGGACCGGGGAGCTGTTTTTT. Its protein product is CASSEPGGTGELFF.

The chain recombines TRBV7-8 with TRBJ2-5; 15 nucleotides align to TRBD2. J gave up 5 bases and V 5 bases, and 6 bases lay outside the gene matches. Germline V lookup: CDR1 SGHVS, CDR2 FQNEAQ. The CDR3 sequence is 16 residues long. The CDR3 sequence: CASSRTSGGALETQYF. As DNA, the CDR3 is TGTGCCAGCAGCAGGACTAGCGGGGGGGCCCTGGAGACCCAGTACTTC.

This clone was counted a single time. The same CDR3 is also encoded by other DNA sequences in this sample. This chain links TRBV5-1 with TRBJ1-4; D perhaps matches TRBD1 (6 bases). Germline V CDR1 and CDR2: SGHRS, YFSETQ. CDR3 length: 14 amino acids. Between the trimmed V and J ends, which lost 4 bases and 5 bases, there was a span of 12 bases. Written as DNA, the CDR3 is TGCGCCAGCAGCCAGGACAGCCGAAATGAAAAACTGTTTTTT. This codes for CASSQDSRNEKLFF. The whole variable domain, filled in from reference TRBV5-1 and TRBJ1-4, reads KAGVTQTPRYLIKTRGQQVTLSCSPISGHRSVSWYQQTPGQGLQFLFEYFSETQRNKGNFPGRFSGRQFSNSRSEMNVSTLELGDSALYLCASSQDSRNEKLFFGSGTQLSVL.

This clone showed up just a few times. V and J are TRBV5-8 and TRBJ1-1; D might be TRBD1 (6 bases). The germline V and J ends were trimmed by 5 bases and 8 bases, with 25 bases remaining between them. The CDR3 is 16 residues long. Germline assignment: CDR1 SGHTS and CDR2 YDEGEE. The CDR3 coding sequence is TGTGCCAGCAGTCTGTTGGGGGGGGCGAGAGGAGTAGAAGCTTTCTTT. Its translation: CASSLLGGARGVEAFF. The full variable domain, rest sourced from reference TRBV5-8 and TRBJ1-1, is EAGVTQSPTHLIKTRGQQATLRCSPISGHTSVYWYQQALGLGLQFLLWYDEGEERNRGNFPPRFSGRQFPNYSSELNVNALELEDSALYLCASSLLGGARGVEAFFGQGTRLTVV.

The rearrangement links TRBV5-1 to TRBJ1-1, with D possibly TRBD1 on 6 matching bases. V was shortened by 2 bases and J by 2 bases, with 13 bases between the two germline ends. CDR1 is SGHRS and CDR2 is YFSETQ in the germline V gene. This CDR3 has 15 amino acids. The CDR3 spells CASSLQGQQNTEAFF. CDR3 nucleotide sequence: TGCGCCAGCAGCTTACAGGGCCAACAAAACACTGAAGCTTTCTTT.

The chain recombines TRBV11-2 with TRBJ2-3; D is possibly TRBD1 or TRBD2 (5 bases each). V lost 6 bases and J lost 0, with 22 bases in between. Germline V gene sequence: CDR1 SGHAT, CDR2 FQNNGV. This CDR3 is 18 amino acids long. CDR3 sequence: CASSWGTQKDPSTDTQYF. The CDR3 bases are TGTGCCAGCAGTTGGGGGACGCAAAAGGACCCTAGCACAGATACGCAGTATTTT.

The chain combines TRBV15 with TRBJ1-2; 7 bases line up with TRBD1. This CDR3 is built from 14 residues. V lost 0 bases, J lost 13 bases, and 11 bases stayed unmatched. Germline values: CDR1 LNHNV, CDR2 YYDKDF (reference sequence). The CDR3 DNA is TGTGCCACCAGCAGAGAGGCCCACAGGGGAATTGTCACCTTC. It translates to CATSREAHRGIVTF.

This sequence joins TRBV30 and TRBJ1-1; D is perhaps TRBD1 (6 bases). The V and J ends lost 4 bases and 0 bases respectively, with 12 bases between them. Germline V CDR1 and CDR2: GTSNPN, SVGIG (reference sequence). The CDR3 runs 14 residues. CDR3 loop: CAWKITGMNTEAFF. The CDR3 bases are TGTGCCTGGAAGATCACAGGGATGAACACTGAAGCTTTCTTT. Based on the CDR3 plus reference TRBV30 and TRBJ1-1, the full variable domain is SQTIHQWPATLVQPVGSPLSLECTVEGTSNPNLYWYRQAAGRGLQLLFYSVGIGQISSEVPQNLSASRPQDRQFILSSKKLLLSDSGFYLCAWKITGMNTEAFFGQGTRLTVV.